The rows below give T cell receptor beta chains drawn from one sample of a study of T cell responses to AZD1222 COVID-19 vaccine. Libraries were prepared by immunoSEQ multiplex PCR; TCRdb keeps only in-frame clonotypes and omits some of them. The sample holds some 95,000 clones, around nine tenths seen once. The sample was peripheral blood, taken on day 0 of MenACWY control vaccination. These receptor sequences come from an adult in good health. The CDR3 runs from the conserved cysteine through the conserved F or W. A D gene is named only where the DNA matches it firmly. For some rows the clone size is stated as once, few or many, or as a class when expanded; others skip it.

>TRBV7-3|TRBJ2-2|-|-
TGTGCCAGCAGTTCTGCCCGGGGCCACACCGGGGAGCTGTTTTTT
CASSSARGHTGELFF
>TRBV12-3/TRBV12-4|TRBJ2-2|-|-
TGTGCCAGCAGTTTGGGTTCCGGGGAGCTGTTTTTT
CASSLGSGELFF
>TRBV14|TRBJ1-1|-|-
TGTGCCAGCAGCCAGGAGGGAGGTAGGGCTTTCTTT
CASSQEGGRAFF
>TRBV10-2|TRBJ2-1|-|-
TGCGCCAGCAGTGAGTCGATTACCGGGGTCTCCTACAATGAGCAGTTCTTC
CASSESITGVSYNEQFF
>TRBV12-3/TRBV12-4|TRBJ1-2|TRBD1|-
TGTGCCAGCAGCGCAGGGGGCGTTGATGGCTACACCTTC
CASSAGGVDGYTF
>TRBV11-2|TRBJ2-2|-|medium-sized
TGTGCCAGCAGCCAATGGACAGTTGACCCCGGGGAGCTGTTTTTT
CASSQWTVDPGELFF
>TRBV10-3|TRBJ1-1|-|-
TGTGCCACCAGAGAGGGGAACACTGAAGCTTTCTTT
CATREGNTEAFF
>TRBV29-1|TRBJ2-6|-|-
TGCAGCGTTCCCTCCTCTGGGGCCAACGTCCTGACTTTC
CSVPSSGANVLTF
>TRBV19|TRBJ1-5|TRBD1|-
TGTGCCAGTAGTGCTCCGGGACAGGGAAACGGACAGCCCCAGCATTTT
CASSAPGQGNGQPQHF
>TRBV5-4|TRBJ1-6|-|-
TGTGCCAGCAGCCCGGGGCGGACTACCGGAAATTCACCCCTCCACTTT
CASSPGRTTGNSPLHF
>TRBV6-5|TRBJ2-1|TRBD2|-
TGTGCCAGCAGTTACTCGAACGGGGGGGCTATTGAGCAGTTCTTC
CASSYSNGGAIEQFF
>TRBV28|TRBJ1-2|-|-
TGTGCCAGCAGTTTACGAACGCCGGGACCGACGGGCTACACCTTC
CASSLRTPGPTGYTF
>TRBV10-1|TRBJ2-1|-|-
TGCGCCAGCAGTGAGCCAGGGAGCGAGCAGTTCTTC
CASSEPGSEQFF
>TRBV6-4|TRBJ2-3|TRBD1|-
TGTGCCAGCAGTCGACAGGGAAGCACAGATACGCAGTATTTT
CASSRQGSTDTQYF
>TRBV7-2|TRBJ2-7|-|-
TGTGCCAGCAGCTCGCCGGGGGGCCTGAGAGAGCAGTACTTC
CASSSPGGLREQYF
>TRBV5-8|TRBJ1-1|-|-
TGTGCCAGCAGCTTAGCAGGGGTCTACACTGAAGCTTTCTTT
CASSLAGVYTEAFF
>TRBV6-5|TRBJ1-2|TRBD1|-
TGTGCCAGCAGGATAACCGGACAGGGGCGGGATGGCTACACCTTC
CASRITGQGRDGYTF
>TRBV7-2|TRBJ1-3|TRBD1|-
TGTGCCAGCAGCTTAGACAGGGGGCCGTTCGCCATATATTTT
CASSLDRGPFAIYF
>TRBV5-1|TRBJ1-6|TRBD1|few
TGCGCCAGCAGCCTGACAGGGTATAATTCACCCCTCCACTTT
CASSLTGYNSPLHF
>TRBV7-9|TRBJ2-7|-|once
TGTGCCAGCAGCTTAGACGGATACTACGAGCAGTACTTC
CASSLDGYYEQYF
>TRBV2|TRBJ2-5|TRBD1|-
TGTGCCAGCAGCCCTCCGGGACAGGGGGGAGAGACCCAGTACTTC
CASSPPGQGGETQYF
>TRBV6-6|TRBJ1-4|TRBD1|-
TGTGCCAGCAACCAGGGGGCAACTAATGAAAAACTGTTTTTT
CASNQGATNEKLFF
>TRBV20-1|TRBJ2-4|-|-
TGCAGTGCTAGTCCCCAGGTCGGGACCAAAAACATTCAGTACTTC
CSASPQVGTKNIQYF
>TRBV18|TRBJ2-2|-|-
TGTGCCAGCTCACCAGACAGTAACACCGGGGAGCTGTTTTTT
CASSPDSNTGELFF
>TRBV2|TRBJ2-7|-|-
TGTGCCAGCAGTGTAGGGGGGAGCTACGAGCAGTACTTC
CASSVGGSYEQYF